This passage covers 4 T cell receptor beta chains from one sample sequenced in a study of cytomegalovirus exposure and HLA in healthy donors. The PCR employed 60 Vbeta primers together with 13 Jbeta primers. Profiled with immunoSEQ multiplex PCR; TCRdb holds only in-frame clones, not every one. There are 100,000 to 150,000 clones in the sample; approximately 80% occur only once, and roughly 1.5% lies in the top ten. Sample: PBMCs. Receptor source: a female donor in good health and CMV-seronegative.

The chain couples TRBV15 to TRBJ2-7, with 7 bases lining up with TRBD1. Germline values: CDR1 LNHNV, CDR2 YYDKDF (reference sequence). The CDR3 loop spans 13 amino acids. Unmatched junction bases numbered 6, after V lost 3 bases and J lost 7 bases. CDR3 sequence (DNA): TGTGCCACCAGCAGCGACAGGGCTCTAGAGCAGTACTTC. It translates to CATSSDRALEQYF.

The gene calls are TRBV30 and TRBJ1-1, with no clear D. Trimming took off 5 bases at V and 1 base at J, with 8 bases between the two ends. This CDR3 contains 12 residues. Per the germline V gene, CDR1 is GTSNPN and CDR2 is SVGIG (reference sequence). As DNA, the CDR3 is TGTGCCTGGGAGTATGAGAACACTGAAGCTTTCTTT. This gives the protein CAWEYENTEAFF.

The chain joins TRBV9 to TRBJ2-5; possible D gene TRBD1, 5 bases. The CDR3 is 13 amino acids. Trimming cost V 4 bases and J 5 bases, with 12 bases left between them. Germline values: CDR1 SGDLS, CDR2 YYNGEE. Here the CDR3 reads CASSPRWGETQYF. CDR3 DNA sequence: TGTGCCAGCAGCCCCCGGTGGGGCGAGACCCAGTACTTC.

In nucleotides, the CDR3 is TGCAGCGCCCCGGGACAAGGAGGAGAAGAGACCCAGTACTTC. Translating gives CSAPGQGGEETQYF. The genes are TRBV29-1 and TRBJ2-5; tentative D call: TRBD1 (6 bases). Trimming cost V 7 bases and J 3 bases, with 18 bases left between them. Germline CDR1 and CDR2: SQVTM and ANQGSEA. The CDR3 runs 14 residues.